The clone carrying this T cell receptor (beta chain) was detected only a few times. Its antigen is undetermined. The investigators reverse transcribed all of the isolated RNA, so they sequenced expressed TCRB transcripts. Average reads for naive, central memory and regulatory T cell samples were around 4 million. Profiling relied on immunoSEQ multiplex PCR, and the TCRdb table lists in-frame clones only, not all of them. Of around 400,000 clones in the sample, approximately 15% were seen once. The germline V gene has CDR1 ENHRY and CDR2 SYGVKD. This CDR3 comprises 13 residues. The V and J ends lost 6 bases and 2 bases, in that order; junction bases with no gene match: 2. Sorting based on CD45RO/CCR7/CD25/CD127/CD95/CD27 separated CD4+ naive, central memory, regulatory and stem cell-like memory cells. Without exception, sorted populations had purity beyond 98%. This record comes from a study of beta chain features in type 1 diabetes.

Study-wide results and caveats: Fewer junction insertions and more nucleotide deletions appeared in type 1 diabetes patients.

The chain employs TRBV10-3 and TRBJ2-5; TRBD2 aligns across 8 bases. The sequence was collected from a woman aged 18-29 years in good health. Sequencing was performed on naive CD4+ T cells from blood. The DNA of the CDR3 is TGTGCCATCAGCCCGGGAGGGCAAGAGACCCAGTACTTC. Its translation is CAISPGGQETQYF.